This TCR beta chain was sequenced during a study of shared clonotypes between healthy human individuals. Across the study: Each donor's CD4 naive and CD4 memory cells filled three plates apiece, CD8 naive two, and CD8 memory one.

V lost 5 bases, J lost 5 bases, and 8 bases stayed unmatched. Germline CDR1 and CDR2: SEHNR and FQNEAQ (reference sequence). The CDR3 totals 15 residues. Healthy and HIV-negative, the adult donors had no recent acute infections or vaccinations. The donors were all Caucasian adults (living in Nashville, Tennessee). Method: immunoSEQ multiplex PCR; TCRdb's copy keeps in-frame clones and lacks some. The sample contains 2 million to 2.5 million clones, around 95% of which appear only once. This clonotype was sampled from a man between 18 and 29 years old in good health. This sequence joins TRBV7-9 and TRBJ2-7, with TRBD1 matching 11 bases. Sequencing input: naive CD4+ T cells sorted from blood. Subset reported: CD45RA+ positively selected. In DNA form, the CDR3 reads TGTGCCAGCAGCGCGCGGGACAGGGGGAGTCACGAGCAGTACTTC. Translating it yields CASSARDRGSHEQYF.